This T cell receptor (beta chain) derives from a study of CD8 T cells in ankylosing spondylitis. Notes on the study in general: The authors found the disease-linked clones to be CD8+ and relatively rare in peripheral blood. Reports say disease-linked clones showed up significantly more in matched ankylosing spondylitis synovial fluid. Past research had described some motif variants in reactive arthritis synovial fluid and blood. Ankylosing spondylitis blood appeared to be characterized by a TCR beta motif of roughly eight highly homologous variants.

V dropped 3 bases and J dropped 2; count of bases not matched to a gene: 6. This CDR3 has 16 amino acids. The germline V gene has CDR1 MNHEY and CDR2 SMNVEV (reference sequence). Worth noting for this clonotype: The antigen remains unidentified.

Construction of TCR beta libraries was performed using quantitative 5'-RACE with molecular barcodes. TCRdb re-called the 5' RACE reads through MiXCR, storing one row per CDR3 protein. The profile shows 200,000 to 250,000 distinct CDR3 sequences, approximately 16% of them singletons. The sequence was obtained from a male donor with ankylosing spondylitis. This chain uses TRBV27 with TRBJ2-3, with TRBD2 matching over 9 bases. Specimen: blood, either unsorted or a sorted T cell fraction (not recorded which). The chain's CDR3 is CASSFVAGGVTDTQYF. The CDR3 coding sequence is TGTGCCAGCAGTTTTGTTGCGGGAGGGGTCACAGATACGCAGTATTTT.